The 6 T cell receptor beta chains listed next were all sequenced from one sample in a study of graft-versus-host responses after intestinal transplantation. Processing released intraepithelial and lamina propria lymphocytes from the graft tissue. Clones were sequenced by immunoSEQ multiplex PCR, and TCRdb holds only the in-frame ones, with some missing. The profile shows 15,000 to 20,000 clones, approximately 86% of them singletons. This material consisted of ileum tissue, taken 17 days after transplant. The receptors were gathered from a human patient who received an intestinal transplant, so some T cells may come from the graft donor.

This sequence joins TRBV7-9 and TRBJ2-2; the match to TRBD2 covers 7 bases. Unmatched junction bases numbered 15, after V lost 5 bases and J lost 6 bases. This CDR3 has 17 residues. In germline, CDR1 is SEHNR, CDR2 FQNEAQ (reference sequence). The CDR3: CASSLGSSGPIAGELFF. The DNA of the CDR3 is TGTGCCAGCAGCCTGGGCTCTAGCGGTCCGATCGCCGGGGAGCTGTTTTTT.

The rearrangement links TRBV5-1 to TRBJ2-1; D possibly corresponds to TRBD1 (5 bases). V lost 1 base, J lost 4 bases, and 15 bases lay in between. The CDR3 runs 16 residues. Germline CDR1 SGHRS, CDR2 YFSETQ. This CDR3 reads CASSLLAQGLYNEQFF. The CDR3 DNA reads TGCGCCAGCAGCTTGTTGGCCCAGGGCCTTTACAATGAGCAGTTCTTC.

The chain joins TRBV28 to TRBJ1-5, with D perhaps matching TRBD1 (5 bases). Trimming stripped 3 bases from V and 2 bases from J, with 11 bases between. This CDR3 has 15 residues. Germline assignment: CDR1 MDHEN and CDR2 SYDVKM. CDR3 sequence (DNA): TGTGCCAGCAGTTTCCTCAGAGGGGGCAATCAGCCCCAGCATTTT. It specifies CASSFLRGGNQPQHF.

The chain joins TRBV7-9 to TRBJ1-5, with TRBD1 as a possible D gene (6 bases). Germline V gene data show CDR1 as SEHNR and CDR2 as FQNEAQ (reference sequence). Trimming took off 3 bases at V and 5 bases at J, with 14 bases between the two ends. The CDR3 runs to 15 residues. The CDR3 here is CASSLDNTGHQPQHF. CDR3 coding DNA: TGTGCCAGCAGCTTGGACAATACAGGGCATCAGCCCCAGCATTTT.

V gene TRBV28 combines with J gene TRBJ2-1; TRBD2 matches at 9 bases. Germline CDR1 reads MDHEN; CDR2 reads SYDVKM. The length of the CDR3 is 13 residues. J gave up 15 bases and V 1 base, and 7 bases lay outside the gene matches. The CDR3: CASSLLGGRARFF. DNA of the CDR3: TGTGCCAGCAGTTTATTAGGCGGGAGGGCCCGGTTCTTC.

The chain is built from TRBV10-3 and TRBJ2-2, with 7 bases fitting TRBD2. V was pared by 10 bases and J by 2 bases, with 7 bases of the junction left unmatched. Germline CDR1 is ENHRY and CDR2 is SYGVKD. CDR3 length equals 14 residues. The CDR3 sequence is CATGIAGNTGELFF. In nucleotides, the CDR3 is TGTGCCACCGGTATAGCGGGCAACACCGGGGAGCTGTTTTTT.